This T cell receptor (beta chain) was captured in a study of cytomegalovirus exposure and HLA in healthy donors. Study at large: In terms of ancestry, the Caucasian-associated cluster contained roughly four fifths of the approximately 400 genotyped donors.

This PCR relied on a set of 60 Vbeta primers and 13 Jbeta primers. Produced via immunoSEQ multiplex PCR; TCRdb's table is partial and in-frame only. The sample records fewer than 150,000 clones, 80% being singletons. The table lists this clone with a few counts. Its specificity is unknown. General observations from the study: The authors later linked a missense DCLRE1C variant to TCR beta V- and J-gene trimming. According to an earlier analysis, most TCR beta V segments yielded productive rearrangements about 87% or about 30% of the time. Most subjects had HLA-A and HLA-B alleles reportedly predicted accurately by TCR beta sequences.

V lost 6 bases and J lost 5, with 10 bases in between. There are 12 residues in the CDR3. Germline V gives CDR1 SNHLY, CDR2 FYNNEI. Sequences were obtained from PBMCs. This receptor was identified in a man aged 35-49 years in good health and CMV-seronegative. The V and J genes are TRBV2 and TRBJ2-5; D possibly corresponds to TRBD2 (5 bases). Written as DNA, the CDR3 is TGTGCCAGCAGGAGGGAATCGGAGACCCAGTACTTC. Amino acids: CASRRESETQYF.